This TCR beta chain was sequenced during a study of T cells in Graves' hyperthyroidism and ophthalmopathy. General study results and limits: Ophthalmopathy, which appeared later, was predicted by the model a median roughly 6.5 months before onset. The blood repertoire included most of the expanded thyroid clonotypes above 0.001.

V lost 4 bases and J lost 4; bases outside the gene matches: 6. The CDR3 spans 15 residues. Germline V gives CDR1 SGHRS, CDR2 YFSETQ. At least ten counts were recorded for this clonotype. What it binds is not known. TCR beta CDR3 regions were amplified from RNA transcripts. Using the HTBI primer set, a first-round RT-PCR was run on the TCR CDR3. One entry per CDR3 protein results from TCRdb running MiXCR on the multiplex PCR reads. There are more than 500,000 distinct CDR3 sequences in the sample; around 42% occur only once, and roughly 19% lies in the top ten. Patients showing uncontrolled infection, other autoimmune disease, pregnancy or lactation were ineligible.

Sequenced sample: peripheral blood or thyroid tissue (not recorded which). This receptor was identified in an adult woman with Graves' disease, either hyperthyroidism or ophthalmopathy (not recorded which). The rearrangement links TRBV5-1 to TRBJ2-5, with TRBD2 matching over 11 bases. The CDR3 bases are TGCGCCAGCAGCATCTCCGGGACTAGCGGAGAGACCCAGTACTTC. Amino acid sequence: CASSISGTSGETQYF.